The T cell receptor (beta chain) described here comes from a study of CD8 T cells in Susac syndrome. General study results and limits: In its TCR sequencing and HLA analysis, the study acknowledged that the number of individuals was relatively small.

This clonotype was recorded once. Its antigen is unidentified. RNA in amounts of about 0.5 to 1 ug was reverse transcribed with random hexamers. Across 54 Vbeta and 13 Jbeta, TCR beta CDR3 was amplified with immunoSEQ multiplex PCR. Each CDR3 protein gets one entry after TCRdb re-called the immunoSEQ multiplex PCR reads with MiXCR. This sample yields 330,000 or so distinct CDR3 sequences, of which about nine tenths are seen a single time; roughly 0.2% belongs to the top ten. TCR beta sequencing was performed on blood CD8+ and CD4+ T cells. The receptor comes from a human donor with multiple sclerosis. The sequencing input was CD8+ T cells from PBMCs.

CDR3 sequence: CASSPGTVEGSYNEQFF. For the CDR3, the DNA is TGTGCCAGCAGTCCAGGGACAGTCGAGGGCTCCTACAATGAGCAGTTCTTC. The chain combines TRBV27 with TRBJ2-1; 7 nucleotides agree with TRBD1. The V gene end was trimmed by 5 bases and the J gene end by 0 bases; junction bases not matched to a gene: 10. From germline, CDR1 is MNHEY and CDR2 SMNVEV (reference sequence). The CDR3 totals 17 residues.